These 30 T cell receptor beta chains were sequenced from one sample in a study of shared clonotypes between healthy human individuals (TCRdb year 2020). To prepare the library, the immunoSEQ multiplex PCR assay was applied. Held by TCRdb, this immuneACCESS table contains in-frame sequences only and omits some clones. Under half of the omission traces to an unresolved V gene where checked; the cause of the rest is unknown. Present in this sample are 950,000 to 1,100,000 clones, around 76% of which were seen just once. 1.4% to 1.5% of the sample is taken by the ten largest. Sample: memory CD4+ T cells sorted from blood. In the paper's terms, the cell subset or site label means: CD45RA-negative fraction. The receptors come from a man in his late teens or twenties in good health.

The chain employs TRBV4-1 and TRBJ1-6; D gene ambiguous. Trimming cost V 1 base and J 8 bases, with 12 bases left between them. CDR1 is MGHRA and CDR2 is YSYEKL in the germline V gene. CDR3 length equals 15 residues. In DNA, the CDR3 is TGCGCCAGCAGCCAAGGTGGCTGGAGGGATTCACCCCTCCACTTT. It yields the protein CASSQGGWRDSPLHF.

This chain links TRBV5-4 with TRBJ2-3; 13 bases match TRBD2. The CDR3 runs 19 residues. V shed 0 bases, J shed 1 base, and the junction held 8 bases outside the gene matches. Germline V gene data show CDR1 as SGHNT and CDR2 as YYREEE (reference sequence). CDR3 bases: TGTGCCAGCAGCTTGGTGTTCGGGACTAGCGGGGCGGGCACAGATACGCAGTATTTT. Protein product: CASSLVFGTSGAGTDTQYF.

V and J are TRBV5-1 and TRBJ1-6; D might be TRBD1 (5 bases). The CDR3 has 17 amino acids. The V gene's germline CDR1 is SGHRS and CDR2 YFSETQ. V lost 2 bases to trimming and J lost 0 bases, with 12 bases between them. The DNA for the CDR3 is TGCGCCAGCAGCTTATTTGACAGCAGCTCCTATAATTCACCCCTCCACTTT. Residues: CASSLFDSSSYNSPLHF. Full variable domain (rest looked up from reference TRBV5-1 and TRBJ1-6): KAGVTQTPRYLIKTRGQQVTLSCSPISGHRSVSWYQQTPGQGLQFLFEYFSETQRNKGNFPGRFSGRQFSNSRSEMNVSTLELGDSALYLCASSLFDSSSYNSPLHFGNGTRLTVT.

The chain couples TRBV11-2 to TRBJ1-2, with D unresolved. V was shortened by 4 bases and J by 0 bases, with 15 bases between the two germline ends. From germline, CDR1 is SGHAT and CDR2 FQNNGV. This CDR3 comprises 16 residues. CDR3 sequence reads: CASSSETLSANYGYTF. CDR3 nucleotide sequence: TGTGCCAGCAGCTCCGAGACACTTTCAGCTAACTATGGCTACACCTTC.

This sequence joins TRBV6-5 and TRBJ2-3; TRBD2 aligns across 7 bases. This CDR3 spans 15 amino acids. Germline trimming cut 5 bases from V and 3 bases from J; bases unmatched to any gene: 8. Germline CDR1 is MNHEY and CDR2 is SVGAGI. Here the CDR3 DNA reads TGTGCCAGCAGTCGGGCGGGAGTACTAACAGATACGCAGTATTTT. Translated, it gives CASSRAGVLTDTQYF.

The chain couples TRBV30 to TRBJ1-1; tentative D call: TRBD1 (5 bases). CDR1 is GTSNPN, CDR2 SVGIG, per germline (reference sequence). V was cut by 1 base and J by 3 bases, with 12 bases left in between. CDR3 length equals 14 residues. CDR3 in DNA: TGTGCCTGGAGTGCGGGGGGGGAGTACACTGAAGCTTTCTTT. This gives the protein CAWSAGGEYTEAFF.

The V and J genes are TRBV27 and TRBJ2-3; 8 bases match TRBD2. There are 18 residues in the CDR3. The junction had 18 bases not matched to a gene; V was cut back by 8 bases and J by 2 bases. Germline CDR1 reads MNHEY; CDR2 reads SMNVEV (reference sequence). DNA for the CDR3: TGTGCCAGCGGAAGGGACACCTTAGCGGGGACTTACACAGATACGCAGTATTTT. Its protein is CASGRDTLAGTYTDTQYF.

The chain combines TRBV7-3 with TRBJ2-6; 8 nucleotides agree with TRBD1. Losses at the gene ends were 2 bases for V and 4 bases for J; bases not matched to a gene: 7. The V gene's germline CDR1 is SGHTA and CDR2 FQGTGA. The CDR3 has 17 amino acids. The CDR3 nucleotides are TGTGCCAGCAGCTTATCGGCAGGGGGCAACGGGGCCAACGTCCTGACTTTC. It specifies CASSLSAGGNGANVLTF.

This chain links TRBV4-3 with TRBJ2-3; 8 bases match TRBD2. Looked up from germline, CDR1 is LGHNA and CDR2 is YSLEER. The CDR3 is 17 amino acids. V lost 0 bases and J lost 5; bases outside the gene matches: 10. For the CDR3, the DNA is TGCGCCAGCAGCCAAGAGCTTTCCAGCGGGAGTATAGATACGCAGTATTTT. Protein product: CASSQELSSGSIDTQYF.

This clone was seen a handful of times. The rearrangement links TRBV5-1 to TRBJ1-1; TRBD1 is a possible D gene (5 bases). Germline assignment: CDR1 SGHRS and CDR2 YFSETQ. The CDR3 spans 15 residues. Trimming took 5 bases from V and 0 from J, leaving 14 bases between them. The CDR3 bases are TGCGCCAGCAGGGGGGTAACGTCGTTGAACACTGAAGCTTTCTTT. Translating gives CASRGVTSLNTEAFF.

The V and J genes are TRBV7-9 and TRBJ2-1; 9 positions match TRBD2. This CDR3 has 17 amino acids. With 0 bases clipped from V and 4 bases from J, the junction kept 7 bases outside the gene matches. Germline CDR1 is SEHNR and CDR2 is FQNEAQ (reference sequence). In nucleotides, the CDR3 is TGTGCCAGCAGCTTAGCGTCGGCGGGGGGGCTTTACAATGAGCAGTTCTTC. It is translated as CASSLASAGGLYNEQFF.

The chain links TRBV7-2 to TRBJ1-4; 7 bases are a match to TRBD1. The V gene end was trimmed by 0 bases and the J gene end by 7 bases; junction bases not matched to a gene: 5. The CDR3 extends over 15 amino acids. Germline V gives CDR1 SGHTA, CDR2 FQGNSA. CDR3 residues: CASSLAAQGIEKLFF. The CDR3 DNA reads as TGTGCCAGCAGCTTAGCGGCACAGGGGATTGAAAAACTGTTTTTT.

The rearrangement links TRBV19 to TRBJ2-3, with TRBD2 identical over 9 bases. The V segment lost 4 bases and the J segment 1 base; nucleotides outside the gene matches: 0. Germline CDR1 and CDR2: LNHDA and SQIVND (reference sequence). The CDR3 loop spans 14 amino acids. CDR3 sequence reads: CASSRLAGTDTQYF. CDR3 in DNA: TGTGCCAGTAGTAGACTAGCGGGCACAGATACGCAGTATTTT.

This clone was seen a few times. The V call is TRBV7-9, the J call TRBJ1-1; maybe TRBD1 (5 bases). CDR1 SEHNR and CDR2 FQNEAQ come from the germline V gene (reference sequence). CDR3 length: 14 amino acids. Trimming left V 7 bases short and J 5 bases short, with 17 bases between. The CDR3 nucleotides read TGTGCCAGCAACCCGGGGGGATGGAGTACTGAAGCTTTCTTT. It encodes CASNPGGWSTEAFF. The full variable domain, its missing parts supplied by reference TRBV7-9 and TRBJ1-1, is DTGVSQNPRHKITKRGQNVTFRCDPISEHNRLYWYRQTLGQGPEFLTYFQNEAQLEKSRLLSDRFSAERPKGSFSTLEIQRTEQGDSAMYLCASNPGGWSTEAFFGQGTRLTVV.

This chain uses TRBV10-1 with TRBJ2-4, with D perhaps being TRBD1 or TRBD2 (5 bases each). The CDR3 has 17 residues. CDR1 and CDR2 from the germline V gene are WNHNN and SYGVQD (reference sequence). Trimming cost V 2 bases and J 0 bases, with 14 bases left between them. The CDR3 DNA follows: TGCGCCAGCAGTGAGGGGGGAAGCTCGATAGCCAAAAACATTCAGTACTTC. As protein: CASSEGGSSIAKNIQYF.

The V gene is TRBV7-2, the J gene TRBJ1-2; TRBD1 agrees at 9 bases. This CDR3 contains 16 residues. V lost 6 bases to trimming and J lost 4 bases; unmatched junction nucleotides: 12. Germline CDR1 SGHTA, CDR2 FQGNSA. The CDR3 DNA is TGTGCCAGCAGTCTAGGCACCGGGACAGGGACCTATGGCTACACCTTC. Translating it yields CASSLGTGTGTYGYTF.

As concerns this clone: At one of its ends the junction is not consistent with the germline gene, which may arise from a read error. At the DNA level, this CDR3 is encoded by other sequences in the same sample as well. The chain joins TRBV7-7 to TRBJ2-5; possibly TRBD2 for D (5 bases). Germline CDR1 and CDR2: SSHAT and FNYEAQ (reference sequence). The CDR3 runs 14 residues. CDR3 coding DNA: TGTGCTAGCAGCTTAGAAGGGAGTGGTGAGACCCAGTACTTC. Translating gives CASSLEGSGETQYF.

The chain links TRBV5-1 to TRBJ2-3; a possible D gene is TRBD2 (6 bases). The germline CDR1 and CDR2 sequences are SGHRS and YFSETQ. Trimming cost V 0 bases and J 7 bases, with 18 bases left between them. The CDR3 has 16 residues. The CDR3 coding sequence is TGCGCCAGCAGCTTGGAGCCAAGCGGGTCTACGAATACGCAGTATTTT. Translated, it gives CASSLEPSGSTNTQYF.

This clone was seen a handful of times. The chain has TRBV28 and TRBJ1-2; D perhaps matches TRBD1 (6 bases). Germline V gives CDR1 MDHEN, CDR2 SYDVKM. V shed 6 bases and J shed 7 bases, with 12 bases lying between them. This CDR3 is built from 12 residues. Here the CDR3 DNA reads TGTGCCAGCAGCGCAAACAGGGTTGGCTACACCTTC. Its protein product is CASSANRVGYTF.

The chain carries TRBV13 and TRBJ2-7, with 11 bases matching TRBD2. CDR1 and CDR2 from the germline V gene are PRHDT and FYEKMQ (reference sequence). With V trimmed by 5 bases and J by 4 bases, 4 bases remained unmatched. The CDR3 is 14 residues long. CDR3 nucleotide sequence: TGTGCCAGCAGCCTAGCGGGGGGAGGATACGAGCAGTACTTC. Its translation: CASSLAGGGYEQYF.

V gene TRBV6-6 combines with J gene TRBJ2-3; D is tentatively TRBD1 or TRBD2 (6 bases each). The V gene lost 5 bases and the J gene lost 2 bases, with 8 bases spanning the gap. The CDR3 covers 13 residues. The germline CDR1 and CDR2 sequences are MNHNY and SVGAGI (reference sequence). CDR3 bases: TGTGCCAGCAGTAGGGGGGTCACAGATACGCAGTATTTT. Its translation is CASSRGVTDTQYF.

CDR3 protein: CASSPDPTRLNEQFF. The CDR3 DNA reads as TGTGCCAGCAGTCCGGACCCGACGCGGCTCAATGAGCAGTTCTTC. The chain couples TRBV7-6 to TRBJ2-1, with no clear D. Germline CDR1 reads SGHVS; CDR2 reads FNYEAQ. Trimming removed 6 bases at V and 6 bases at J, with 18 bases between. There are 15 residues in the CDR3.

This chain joins TRBV5-4 and TRBJ1-2; unclear D gene. Looked up from germline, CDR1 is SGHNT and CDR2 is YYREEE (reference sequence). V lost 5 bases to trimming and J lost 1 base, with 12 bases between them. CDR3 length: 14 amino acids. The CDR3 DNA reads TGTGCCAGCAGTCTTACCGGGCGTAACTATGGCTACACCTTC. Translated, it gives CASSLTGRNYGYTF.

The rearrangement joins TRBV28 to TRBJ2-1, with D perhaps matching TRBD1 (6 bases). CDR1 and CDR2 (germline): MDHEN, SYDVKM. This CDR3 comprises 11 residues. V shed 9 bases and J shed 7 bases, with 10 bases lying between them. DNA of the CDR3: TGTGCCAGTAACAGGGCTAATGAGCAGTTCTTC. It is translated as CASNRANEQFF.

The CDR3 DNA reads TGTGCTAGTGGCTCATGGACTAGCGGGAGACGGAATGAGCAGTTCTTC. Translated: CASGSWTSGRRNEQFF. The chain combines TRBV12-5 with TRBJ2-1; TRBD2 matches 13 bases. V lost 6 bases, J lost 7 bases, and 9 bases stayed unmatched. The CDR3 is made up of 16 amino acids. CDR1 and CDR2 (germline): LGHNT, FRNRAP.

The rearrangement uses TRBV10-3 and TRBJ2-7; possible D gene TRBD1, 5 bases. Trimming took 4 bases from V and 2 from J, leaving 9 bases between them. Per the germline V gene, CDR1 is ENHRY and CDR2 is SYGVKD. The CDR3 is made up of 13 amino acids. The CDR3 reads CAISAQGPYEQYF. The CDR3 DNA follows: TGTGCCATCAGTGCCCAGGGCCCCTACGAGCAGTACTTC.

Details on this clone: The same CDR3 is also encoded by other DNA sequences in this sample. The V call is TRBV18, the J call TRBJ1-1; D not resolved. The length of the CDR3 is 12 residues. Germline values: CDR1 KGHSH, CDR2 LQKENI. The V end lost 3 bases, the J end lost 6 bases, and 8 bases lay between the germline ends. CDR3 in DNA: TGTGCCAGCTCACCTCTGGGCCCTGAAGCTTTCTTT. Its protein is CASSPLGPEAFF.

The V gene is TRBV19, the J gene TRBJ1-5; D might be TRBD1 (5 bases). V was cut by 10 bases and J by 0 bases, with 13 bases left in between. CDR3 length: 14 amino acids. Germline CDR1 is LNHDA and CDR2 is SQIVND (reference sequence). CDR3 bases: TGTGCCACCAGTGGGGGGTATAGCAATCAGCCCCAGCATTTT. Its protein is CATSGGYSNQPQHF.

This chain connects TRBV5-1 to TRBJ1-4; 7 positions match TRBD1. CDR3 length: 15 amino acids. Trimming at V came to 3 bases and at J to 6 bases, leaving 8 bases not matched to a gene. Germline V gene lookup returns CDR1 SGHRS and CDR2 YFSETQ. The CDR3 region is CASSSGQARDEKLFF. In DNA form, the CDR3 reads TGCGCCAGCAGCTCCGGACAGGCCAGGGATGAAAAACTGTTTTTT.

The rearrangement links TRBV7-2 to TRBJ1-4, with a weak D call TRBD1 (5 bases). This CDR3 has 18 residues. The germline V gene encodes CDR1 SGHTA and CDR2 FQGNSA. V lost 1 base to trimming and J lost 0 bases, with 15 bases between them. CDR3 protein: CASSLGVGGTATNEKLFF. CDR3 nucleotide sequence: TGTGCCAGCAGCTTAGGGGTCGGGGGGACCGCAACTAATGAAAAACTGTTTTTT.